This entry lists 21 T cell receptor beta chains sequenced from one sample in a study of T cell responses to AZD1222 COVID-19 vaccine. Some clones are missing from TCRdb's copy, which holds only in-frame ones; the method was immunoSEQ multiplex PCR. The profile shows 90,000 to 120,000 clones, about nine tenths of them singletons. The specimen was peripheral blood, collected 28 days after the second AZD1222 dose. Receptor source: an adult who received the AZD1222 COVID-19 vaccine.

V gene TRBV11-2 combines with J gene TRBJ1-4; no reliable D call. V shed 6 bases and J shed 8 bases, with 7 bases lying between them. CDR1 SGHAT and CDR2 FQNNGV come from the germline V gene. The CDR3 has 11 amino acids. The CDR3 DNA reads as TGTGCCAGCAGGCTGAGCGAAAAACTGTTTTTT. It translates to CASRLSEKLFF.

As DNA, the CDR3 is TGTGCCAGCAGCTCCCGGACAGTAACTAATGAAAAACTGTTTTTT. Its protein is CASSSRTVTNEKLFF. V is TRBV11-2 and J is TRBJ1-4; perhaps TRBD1 as D (6 bases). This CDR3 has 15 residues. CDR1 and CDR2 (germline): SGHAT, FQNNGV. Trimming pared 4 bases from V and 1 base from J, leaving 10 bases between.

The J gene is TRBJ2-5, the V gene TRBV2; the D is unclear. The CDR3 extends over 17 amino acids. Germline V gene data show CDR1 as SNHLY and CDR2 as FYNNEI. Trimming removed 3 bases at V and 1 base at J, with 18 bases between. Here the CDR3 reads CASSELGLRQIQETQYF. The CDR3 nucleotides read TGTGCCAGCAGTGAGCTAGGGCTCCGGCAGATCCAAGAGACCCAGTACTTC.

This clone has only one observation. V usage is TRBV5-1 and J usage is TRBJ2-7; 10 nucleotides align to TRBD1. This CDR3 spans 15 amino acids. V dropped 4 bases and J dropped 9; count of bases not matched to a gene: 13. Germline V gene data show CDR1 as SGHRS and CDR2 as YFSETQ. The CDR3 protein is CASSVQPGQGLGQYF. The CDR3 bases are TGCGCCAGCAGCGTCCAGCCGGGACAGGGGCTCGGGCAGTACTTC.

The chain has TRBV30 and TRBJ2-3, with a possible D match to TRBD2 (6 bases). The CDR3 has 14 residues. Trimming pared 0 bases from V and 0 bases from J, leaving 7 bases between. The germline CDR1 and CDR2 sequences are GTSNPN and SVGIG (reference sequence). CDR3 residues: CAWSVSGSTDTQYF. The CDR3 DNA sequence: TGTGCCTGGAGTGTAAGCGGGAGCACAGATACGCAGTATTTT.

Here the CDR3 reads CASSQRLQGYSPLHF. CDR3 sequence (DNA): TGCGCCAGCAGCCAACGTTTGCAGGGGTACTCACCCCTCCACTTT. This chain joins TRBV4-1 and TRBJ1-6; tentative D call: TRBD1 (6 bases). CDR3 size: 15 residues. V dropped 2 bases and J dropped 10 bases, with 15 bases sitting between them. CDR1 and CDR2 from the germline V gene are MGHRA and YSYEKL.

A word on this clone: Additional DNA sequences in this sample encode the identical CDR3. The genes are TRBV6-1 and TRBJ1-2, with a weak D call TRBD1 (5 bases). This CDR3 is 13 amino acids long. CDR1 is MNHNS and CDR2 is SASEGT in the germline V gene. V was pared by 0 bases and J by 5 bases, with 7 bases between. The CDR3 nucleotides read TGTGCCAGCAGTGAAGCGAGGGGATATGGCTACACCTTC. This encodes CASSEARGYGYTF.

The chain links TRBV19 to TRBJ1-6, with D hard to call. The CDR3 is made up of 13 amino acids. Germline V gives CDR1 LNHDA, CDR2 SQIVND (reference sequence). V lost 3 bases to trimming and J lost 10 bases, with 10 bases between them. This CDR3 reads CASSMGIQSPLHF. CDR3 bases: TGTGCCAGTAGTATGGGCATTCAATCACCCCTCCACTTT.

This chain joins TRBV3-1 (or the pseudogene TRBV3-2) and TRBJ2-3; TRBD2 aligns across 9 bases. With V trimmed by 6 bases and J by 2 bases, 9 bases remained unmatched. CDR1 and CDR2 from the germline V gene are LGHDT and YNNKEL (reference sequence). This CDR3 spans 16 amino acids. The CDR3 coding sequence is TGTGCCAGCAGACTGGGACTAGCCCCAACCACAGATACGCAGTATTTT. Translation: CASRLGLAPTTDTQYF.

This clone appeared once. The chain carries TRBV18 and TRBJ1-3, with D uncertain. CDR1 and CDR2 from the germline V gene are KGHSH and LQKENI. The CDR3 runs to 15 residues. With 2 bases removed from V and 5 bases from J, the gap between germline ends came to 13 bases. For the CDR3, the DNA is TGTGCCAGCTCACCAATCGGATCACCCCGAAACACCATATATTTT. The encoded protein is CASSPIGSPRNTIYF. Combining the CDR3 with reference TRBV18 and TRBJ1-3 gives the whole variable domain NAGVMQNPRHLVRRRGQEARLRCSPMKGHSHVYWYRQLPEEGLKFMVYLQKENIIDESGMPKERFSAEFPKEGPSILRIQQVVRGDSAAYFCASSPIGSPRNTIYFGEGSWLTVV.

The CDR3 is CAWSDQGLFGYTF. The CDR3 DNA follows: TGTGCCTGGAGTGATCAGGGTTTATTTGGCTACACCTTC. The J gene is TRBJ1-2, the V gene TRBV30; the D gene is possibly TRBD1 (5 bases). V was cut by 1 base and J by 7 bases, with 13 bases left in between. CDR1 GTSNPN and CDR2 SVGIG come from the germline V gene (reference sequence). CDR3 length equals 13 residues.

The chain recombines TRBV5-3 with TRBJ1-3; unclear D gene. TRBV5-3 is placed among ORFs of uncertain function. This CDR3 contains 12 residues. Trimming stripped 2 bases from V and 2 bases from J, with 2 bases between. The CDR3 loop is CARSLAGNTIYF. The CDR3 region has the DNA TGTGCCAGAAGCTTAGCTGGAAACACCATATATTTT.

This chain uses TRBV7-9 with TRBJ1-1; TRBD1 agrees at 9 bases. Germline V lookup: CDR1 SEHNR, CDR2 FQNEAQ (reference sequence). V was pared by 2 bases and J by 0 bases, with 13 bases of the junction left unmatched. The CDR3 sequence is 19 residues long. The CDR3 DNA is TGTGCCAGCAGCTTACGGCGGTGGACAGGGACAGGGTTGAACACTGAAGCTTTCTTT. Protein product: CASSLRRWTGTGLNTEAFF. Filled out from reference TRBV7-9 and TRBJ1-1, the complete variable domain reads DTGVSQNPRHKITKRGQNVTFRCDPISEHNRLYWYRQTLGQGPEFLTYFQNEAQLEKSRLLSDRFSAERPKGSFSTLEIQRTEQGDSAMYLCASSLRRWTGTGLNTEAFFGQGTRLTVV.

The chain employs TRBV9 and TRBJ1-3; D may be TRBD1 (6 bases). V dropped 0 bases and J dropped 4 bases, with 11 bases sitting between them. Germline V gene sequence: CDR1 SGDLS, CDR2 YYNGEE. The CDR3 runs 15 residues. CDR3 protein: CASSVEQGAGNTIYF. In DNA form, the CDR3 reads TGTGCCAGCAGCGTAGAACAGGGAGCCGGAAACACCATATATTTT.

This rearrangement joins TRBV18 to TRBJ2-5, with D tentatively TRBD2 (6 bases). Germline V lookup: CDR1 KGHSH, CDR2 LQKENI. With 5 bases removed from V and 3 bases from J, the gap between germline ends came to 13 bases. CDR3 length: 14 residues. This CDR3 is CASSAGLDKETQYF. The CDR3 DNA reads TGTGCCAGCTCAGCGGGACTGGATAAAGAGACCCAGTACTTC.

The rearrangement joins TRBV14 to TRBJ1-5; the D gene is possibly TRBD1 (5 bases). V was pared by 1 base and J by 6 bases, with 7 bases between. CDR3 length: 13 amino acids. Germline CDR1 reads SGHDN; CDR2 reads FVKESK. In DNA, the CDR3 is TGTGCCAGCAGCCAAGCTGGGGGTCAGCCCCAGCATTTT. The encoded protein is CASSQAGGQPQHF.

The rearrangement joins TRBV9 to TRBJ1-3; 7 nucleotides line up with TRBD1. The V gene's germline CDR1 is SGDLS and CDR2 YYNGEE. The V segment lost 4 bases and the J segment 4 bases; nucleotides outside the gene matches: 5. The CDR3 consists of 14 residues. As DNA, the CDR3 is TGTGCCAGCAGCAGAGACAGGGAAGGAAACACCATATATTTT. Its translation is CASSRDREGNTIYF. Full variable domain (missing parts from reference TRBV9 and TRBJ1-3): DSGVTQTPKHLITATGQRVTLRCSPRSGDLSVYWYQQSLDQGLQFLIQYYNGEERAKGNILERFSAQQFPDLHSELNLSSLELGDSALYFCASSRDREGNTIYFGEGSWLTVV.

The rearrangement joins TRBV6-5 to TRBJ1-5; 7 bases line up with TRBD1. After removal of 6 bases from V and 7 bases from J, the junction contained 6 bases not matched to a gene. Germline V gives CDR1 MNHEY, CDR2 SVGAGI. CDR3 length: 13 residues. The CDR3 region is CASSEGAGQPQHF. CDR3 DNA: TGTGCCAGCAGCGAGGGGGCGGGGCAGCCCCAGCATTTT.

The CDR3 nucleotides are TGTGCCAGCAGCTTAGCGAGCCTAGCGTCTTGGGAGACCCAGTACTTC. This encodes CASSLASLASWETQYF. The chain recombines TRBV7-9 with TRBJ2-5; D is possibly TRBD2 (6 bases). Germline V gives CDR1 SEHNR, CDR2 FQNEAQ (reference sequence). The V end was cut by 0 bases, the J end by 5 bases, with 16 bases between. This CDR3 has 16 residues.

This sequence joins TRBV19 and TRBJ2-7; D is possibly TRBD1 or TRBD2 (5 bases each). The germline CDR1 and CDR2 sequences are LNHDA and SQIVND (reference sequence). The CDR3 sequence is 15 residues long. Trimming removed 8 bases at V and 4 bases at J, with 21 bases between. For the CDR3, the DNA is TGTGCCAGTGCCGCCTCACATGGGACCGGTTACGAGCAGTACTTC. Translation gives CASAASHGTGYEQYF. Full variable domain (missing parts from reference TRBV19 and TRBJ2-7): DGGITQSPKYLFRKEGQNVTLSCEQNLNHDAMYWYRQDPGQGLRLIYYSQIVNDFQKGDIAEGYSVSREKKESFPLTVTSAQKNPTAFYLCASAASHGTGYEQYFGPGTRLTVT.

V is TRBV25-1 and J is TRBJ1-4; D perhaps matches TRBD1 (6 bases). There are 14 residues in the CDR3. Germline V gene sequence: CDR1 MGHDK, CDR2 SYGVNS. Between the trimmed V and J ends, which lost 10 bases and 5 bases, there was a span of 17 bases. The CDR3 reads CATTAGALNEKLFF. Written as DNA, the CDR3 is TGTGCCACCACGGCGGGGGCCCTGAATGAAAAACTGTTTTTT.